This is a list of T cell receptor beta chains from one sample in a study of T cell responses to AZD1222 COVID-19 vaccine. Profiling relied on immunoSEQ multiplex PCR, and the TCRdb table lists in-frame clones only, not all of them. The data show more than 110,000 clones, over 75% seen once. The sequences come from peripheral blood, collected on day 0 of AZD1222 vaccination. The receptors come from an adult in good health. Each CDR3 is given with its conserved first and last residue. D genes are given only for firm matches. Size values are once, few and many counts, or a class for expanded clones, and some rows have none.

j_call clone_size d_call v_call cdr3_aa cdr3_nt
TRBJ1-1 NA NA TRBV7-9 CASSNEGNTEAFF TGTGCCAGCAGCAATGAAGGGAACACTGAAGCTTTCTTT
TRBJ1-1 NA NA TRBV27 CASSLSGGRVAFF TGTGCCAGCAGTTTAAGTGGGGGTAGGGTCGCTTTCTTT
TRBJ2-7 NA NA TRBV5-1 CASSLQGGPYEQYF TGCGCCAGCAGCTTACAGGGGGGGCCCTACGAGCAGTACTTC
TRBJ1-5 NA NA TRBV15 CATSRGTYSNQPQHF TGTGCCACCAGCAGAGGGACGTATAGCAATCAGCCCCAGCATTTT
TRBJ2-2 NA TRBD2 TRBV28 CATGGLEISGELFF TGTGCCACGGGGGGGCTAGAAATATCCGGGGAGCTGTTTTTT
TRBJ2-7 NA NA TRBV7-3 CASSRRQTYEQYF TGTGCCAGCAGCCGGAGACAGACCTACGAGCAGTACTTC
TRBJ2-1 NA TRBD2 TRBV18 CASSPSGGDEQFF TGTGCCAGCTCACCTAGCGGGGGCGATGAGCAGTTCTTC
TRBJ2-2 NA TRBD1 TRBV18 CASSRLGQGAGELFF TGTGCCAGCTCACGGCTCGGACAGGGGGCCGGGGAGCTGTTTTTT
TRBJ1-1 NA NA TRBV12-3/TRBV12-4 CASSLTENTEAFF TGTGCCAGCAGTTTAACAGAGAACACTGAAGCTTTCTTT
TRBJ1-6 NA TRBD1 TRBV2 CASSIQGDRISPLHF TGTGCCAGCAGCATACAGGGGGATCGTATCTCACCCCTCCACTTT
TRBJ1-1 NA NA TRBV5-1 CASTRTVNTEAFF TGCGCCAGCACCCGGACAGTGAACACTGAAGCTTTCTTT
TRBJ1-5 few NA TRBV15 CATSRDRVGRGNQPQHF TGTGCCACCAGCAGAGATCGAGTCGGGCGTGGCAATCAGCCCCAGCATTTT
TRBJ2-1 once NA TRBV19 CASSIVHEQFF TGTGCCAGTAGTATAGTGCATGAGCAGTTCTTC
TRBJ1-4 few TRBD1 TRBV30 CAWSVLGQGNEKLFF TGTGCCTGGAGTGTACTTGGACAGGGGAATGAAAAACTGTTTTTT
TRBJ1-6 NA NA TRBV6-5 CASTEPGGDSPLHF TGTGCCAGCACCGAACCGGGCGGAGATTCACCCCTCCACTTT
TRBJ1-1 NA TRBD1 TRBV29-1 CSCRGQGNTEAFF TGCAGCTGCCGTGGACAGGGGAACACTGAAGCTTTCTTT
TRBJ2-5 NA NA TRBV7-9 CASRIGVQETQYF TGTGCCAGCCGGATAGGGGTTCAAGAGACCCAGTACTTC
TRBJ1-4 NA NA TRBV6-5 CASRDPNEKLFF TGTGCCTCTCGGGACCCTAATGAAAAACTGTTTTTT
TRBJ2-7 NA NA TRBV5-1 CASTEVGTSYEQYF TGCGCCAGCACGGAAGTGGGAACCTCCTACGAGCAGTACTTC
TRBJ1-3 NA NA TRBV7-9 CASSPLLSSGNTIYF TGTGCCAGCAGCCCCCTCCTTTCCTCTGGAAACACCATATATTTT
TRBJ1-2 once NA TRBV3-1/TRBV3-2 CASSQDRVAYGYTF TGTGCCAGCAGCCAAGATAGAGTCGCCTATGGCTACACCTTC
TRBJ2-7 NA NA TRBV19 CASSNNFWGEPTYEQYF TGTGCCAGTAGTAACAACTTTTGGGGCGAACCCACCTACGAGCAGTACTTC
TRBJ2-7 NA TRBD1 TRBV29-1 CSVGRDRADEQYF TGCAGCGTTGGGCGGGACAGGGCGGACGAGCAGTACTTC
TRBJ2-2 NA TRBD1 TRBV23-1 CASSHLRTGRDTGELFF TGCGCCAGCAGTCACCTGAGGACAGGGAGAGACACCGGGGAGCTGTTTTTT
TRBJ2-3 NA TRBD1 TRBV6-4 CASSDSGQGATDTQYF TGTGCCAGCAGTGACTCGGGACAGGGAGCGACAGATACGCAGTATTTT
TRBJ2-1 NA NA TRBV6-5 CASRTTGGPYNEQFF TGTGCCAGCAGGACAACCGGGGGCCCCTACAATGAGCAGTTCTTC
TRBJ1-2 NA NA TRBV29-1 CSVKTPQGWNYGYTF TGCAGCGTGAAGACCCCACAGGGTTGGAACTATGGCTACACCTTC
TRBJ1-2 NA NA TRBV10-3 CAISGTGSYGYTF TGTGCCATCAGTGGAACAGGGAGTTATGGCTACACCTTC
TRBJ2-3 NA NA TRBV4-3 CASSQRLQGPTDTQYF TGCGCCAGCAGCCAAAGATTACAGGGACCCACAGATACGCAGTATTTT
TRBJ2-3 NA NA TRBV6-6 CASSYPVGTDTQYF TGTGCCAGCAGTTACCCAGTTGGCACAGATACGCAGTATTTT
TRBJ1-2 few TRBD1 TRBV5-1 CASSSVQGGYGYTF TGCGCCAGCAGCTCGGTACAGGGGGGATATGGCTACACCTTC
TRBJ1-6 NA NA TRBV27 CASTHRNYNSPLHF TGTGCCAGCACTCACAGGAACTATAATTCACCCCTCCACTTT
TRBJ1-4 NA NA TRBV4-1 CASSQTGGEKLFF TGCGCCAGCAGCCAAACAGGAGGGGAAAAACTGTTTTTT
TRBJ2-2 NA TRBD1 TRBV5-6 CASSYRDRASGELFF TGTGCCAGCAGCTACCGGGACAGGGCGTCCGGGGAGCTGTTTTTT
TRBJ1-6 NA NA TRBV6-5 CASKSTGSSPLHF TGTGCCAGCAAATCGACAGGATCTTCACCCCTCCACTTT
TRBJ1-2 NA TRBD1 TRBV2 CASSEAGTGGLGYGYTF TGTGCCAGCAGTGAAGCGGGGACAGGGGGATTGGGCTATGGCTACACCTTC
TRBJ2-7 NA TRBD2 TRBV6-2/TRBV6-3 CASSYRVAGVHEQYF TGTGCCAGCAGTTACCGAGTAGCGGGAGTACACGAGCAGTACTTC
TRBJ2-2 NA NA TRBV12-3/TRBV12-4 CASSPYVAGELFF TGTGCCAGCAGTCCGTATGTCGCCGGGGAGCTGTTTTTT
TRBJ2-2 NA NA TRBV19 CASSIHTGELFF TGTGCCAGCAGTATACACACCGGGGAGCTGTTTTTT
TRBJ1-5 NA NA TRBV20-1 CSASRGGNQPQHF TGCAGTGCTAGTAGGGGAGGCAATCAGCCCCAGCATTTT
TRBJ1-4 NA TRBD1 TRBV11-3 CASSLRDRKRSTNEKLFF TGTGCCAGCAGCCTTCGGGACAGGAAGAGATCAACTAATGAAAAACTGTTTTTT
TRBJ2-7 NA NA TRBV3-1/TRBV3-2 CATRDSYEQYF TGTGCCACCAGAGACAGTTACGAGCAGTACTTC
TRBJ1-3 NA NA TRBV5-1 CASSSGGNTIYF TGCGCCAGCAGCTCAGGAGGAAACACCATATATTTT
TRBJ1-2 NA TRBD1 TRBV29-1 CSVVLGTGYGYTF TGCAGCGTGGTCCTCGGGACAGGCTATGGCTACACCTTC
TRBJ2-7 NA NA TRBV19 CASSTNLGEQYF TGTGCCAGTAGTACGAATTTGGGCGAGCAGTACTTC
TRBJ1-3 NA NA TRBV12-5 CASGLPTGLNSGNTIYF TGTGCTAGTGGTCTCCCGACAGGACTGAACTCTGGAAACACCATATATTTT
TRBJ2-3 few TRBD2 TRBV10-3 CAISQTSGRSDTQYF TGTGCCATCAGTCAGACTAGCGGGAGATCAGATACGCAGTATTTT
TRBJ2-1 NA NA TRBV11-3 CASSLDSNEQFF TGTGCCAGCAGCTTAGATTCTAACGAGCAGTTCTTC
TRBJ2-5 once NA TRBV5-4 CASSGGTLAKETQYF TGTGCCAGCAGCGGGGGGACTCTGGCTAAAGAGACCCAGTACTTC
TRBJ2-7 few NA TRBV7-2 CASSFSPGRAYEQYF TGTGCCAGCAGCTTCTCGCCGGGCAGGGCCTACGAGCAGTACTTC
TRBJ2-7 NA NA TRBV13 CASTLVHEQYF TGTGCCAGCACCCTAGTCCACGAGCAGTACTTC
TRBJ2-1 NA NA TRBV4-3 CASSQSVDNEQFF TGCGCCAGCAGCCAGAGCGTAGACAATGAGCAGTTCTTC